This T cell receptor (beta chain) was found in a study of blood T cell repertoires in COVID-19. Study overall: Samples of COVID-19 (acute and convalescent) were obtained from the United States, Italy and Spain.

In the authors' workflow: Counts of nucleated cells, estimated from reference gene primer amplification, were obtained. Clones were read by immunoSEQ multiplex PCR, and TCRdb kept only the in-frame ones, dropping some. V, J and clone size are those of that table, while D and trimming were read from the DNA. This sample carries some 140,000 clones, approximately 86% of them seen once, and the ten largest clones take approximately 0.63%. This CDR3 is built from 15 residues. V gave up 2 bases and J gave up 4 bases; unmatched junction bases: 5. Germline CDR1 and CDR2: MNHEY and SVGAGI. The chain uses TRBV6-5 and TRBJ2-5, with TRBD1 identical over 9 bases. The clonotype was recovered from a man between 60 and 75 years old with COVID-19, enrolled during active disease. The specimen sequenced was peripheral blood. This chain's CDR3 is CASSYDRGSRETQYF. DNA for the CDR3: TGTGCCAGCAGTTACGACAGGGGGTCGAGAGAGACCCAGTACTTC.